This record concerns one TCR beta chain sequence. What it recognizes is unknown. Investigators reverse transcribed all isolated RNA, so they sequenced expressed TCRB transcripts. Generated by immunoSEQ multiplex PCR, the TCRdb table keeps only in-frame clones and is missing some. This sample carries some 350,000 clones, approximately 13% of them seen once, and the ten largest clones take about 0.016%. V dropped 5 bases and J dropped 6; count of bases not matched to a gene: 4. This CDR3 contains 13 residues. From germline, CDR1 is SGHNT and CDR2 YENEEA. This sample stems from a study of beta chain features in type 1 diabetes. Study-wide results and caveats: Junctions at VDJ sites from type 1 diabetes patients had fewer insertions and more deletions. Shorter TCRB CDR3s, moderately but significantly so, were found in Type 1 diabetes patients in all four CD4+ subsets.

Material: naive CD4+ T cells from blood. This sequence joins TRBV11-3 and TRBJ2-1; TRBD2 aligns across 7 bases. The source of this sequence is a woman between 18 and 30 years old with type 1 diabetes. The CDR3 region is CASSPSGGNEQFF. The CDR3 coding sequence is TGTGCCAGCAGCCCCTCGGGGGGCAATGAGCAGTTCTTC.